These 6 T cell receptor beta chains share one sample of origin, sequenced in a study of T cells after posttransplantation cyclophosphamide. Cyclophosphamide on days +3 and +4 followed busulfan-fludarabine conditioning and a marrow graft. The data were produced by immunoSEQ multiplex PCR, yet TCRdb's version contains in-frame clones alone and is incomplete. The sample lists 9,000 to 15,000 clones, over 2% occurring once. The sample was PBMCs, taken after allogeneic stem cell transplant with posttransplant cyclophosphamide. The receptors come from a young adult male patient who received an allogeneic stem cell transplant from a related donor, was CMV-positive, and had no GVHD. The graft donor may have given rise to some T cells.

V and J are TRBV6-5 and TRBJ1-2; TRBD1 might be the D (6 bases). CDR1 MNHEY and CDR2 SVGAGI come from the germline V gene. The CDR3 is 15 amino acids. The V gene lost 0 bases and the J gene lost 2 bases, with 10 bases spanning the gap. This CDR3 is CASSYSRDTNYGYTF. CDR3 DNA sequence: TGTGCCAGCAGTTACTCCCGGGACACCAACTATGGCTACACCTTC.

This clone was detected a few times. The V and J genes are TRBV2 and TRBJ2-1, with 14 bases identical to TRBD2. Unmatched junction bases numbered 8, after V lost 6 bases and J lost 7 bases. The CDR3 extends over 16 amino acids. CDR1 and CDR2 from the germline V gene are SNHLY and FYNNEI. CDR3 protein: CASRPSGLAGVNEQFF. The CDR3 region has the DNA TGTGCCAGCAGGCCGTCGGGACTAGCGGGAGTTAATGAGCAGTTCTTC.

The rearrangement links TRBV7-2 to TRBJ2-3; D remains ambiguous. The ends were cut back, 1 base at V and 4 bases at J, with 15 bases in the middle. Germline CDR1 and CDR2: SGHTA and FQGNSA. CDR3 size: 16 residues. The CDR3 loop is CASSLGYSYPPDTQYF. CDR3 DNA sequence: TGTGCCAGCAGCTTAGGGTACTCCTATCCACCAGATACGCAGTATTTT.

The V gene is TRBV7-8, the J gene TRBJ1-2; possible D gene TRBD1, 6 bases. V was pared by 5 bases and J by 5 bases, with 9 bases between. From germline, CDR1 is SGHVS and CDR2 FQNEAQ. The CDR3 covers 12 residues. The CDR3 here is CASSQDRYGYTF. Here the CDR3 DNA reads TGTGCCAGCAGCCAGGACAGATATGGCTACACCTTC.

The sample holds a few counts of this clone. The chain links TRBV7-9 to TRBJ2-1; 11 bases line up with TRBD2. This CDR3 spans 16 amino acids. The germline gives CDR1 SEHNR, CDR2 FQNEAQ (reference sequence). V was pared by 1 base and J by 8 bases, with 7 bases of the junction left unmatched. The chain's CDR3 is CASSLVVTSGVDEQFF. The CDR3 DNA reads TGTGCCAGCAGCTTAGTGGTGACTAGCGGGGTCGATGAGCAGTTCTTC.

This clone has a handful of counts. The J gene is TRBJ1-3, the V gene TRBV7-6, with a possible D match to TRBD1 (5 bases). The V and J ends lost 4 bases and 0 bases respectively, with 10 bases between them. The CDR3 covers 15 residues. Germline V lookup: CDR1 SGHVS, CDR2 FNYEAQ. CDR3 in amino acids: CASSSGAASGNTIYF. CDR3 nucleotide sequence: TGTGCCAGCAGCTCTGGGGCAGCCTCTGGAAACACCATATATTTT.